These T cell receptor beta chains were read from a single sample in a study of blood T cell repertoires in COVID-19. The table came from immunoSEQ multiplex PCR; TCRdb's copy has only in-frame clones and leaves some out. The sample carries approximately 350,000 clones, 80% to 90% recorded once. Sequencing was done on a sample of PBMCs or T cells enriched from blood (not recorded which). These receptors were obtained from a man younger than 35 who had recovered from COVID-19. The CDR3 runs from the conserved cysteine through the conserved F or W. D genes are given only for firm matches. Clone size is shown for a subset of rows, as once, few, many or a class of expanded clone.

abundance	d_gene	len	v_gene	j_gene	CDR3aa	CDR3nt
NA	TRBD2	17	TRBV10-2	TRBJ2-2	CASRLPLAGTNTGELFF	TGCGCCAGCAGGCTTCCGTTAGCGGGGACGAACACCGGGGAGCTGTTTTTT
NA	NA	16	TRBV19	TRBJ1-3	CASSIYYRVSVNTIYF	TGTGCCAGTAGTATCTACTACAGGGTTAGCGTAAACACCATATATTTT
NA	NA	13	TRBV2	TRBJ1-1	CASTGEGNTEAFF	TGTGCCAGCACCGGGGAGGGGAACACTGAAGCTTTCTTT
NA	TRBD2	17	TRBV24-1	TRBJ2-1	CATSDRTSGRGYNEQFF	TGTGCCACCAGTGATAGGACTAGCGGGAGGGGCTACAATGAGCAGTTCTTC
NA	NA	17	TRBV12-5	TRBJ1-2	CASGLVTARGLDYGYTF	TGTGCTAGTGGTTTGGTAACCGCTCGGGGATTGGACTATGGCTACACCTTC
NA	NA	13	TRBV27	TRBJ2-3	CASSLLRTDTQYF	TGTGCCAGCAGTTTACTACGCACAGATACGCAGTATTTT
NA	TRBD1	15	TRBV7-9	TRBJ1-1	CASSLGRTGDTEAFF	TGTGCCAGCAGCTTAGGACGGACAGGGGATACTGAAGCTTTCTTT
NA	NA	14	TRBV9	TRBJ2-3	CASSVGTSTDTQYF	TGTGCCAGCAGCGTAGGAACTAGCACAGATACGCAGTATTTT
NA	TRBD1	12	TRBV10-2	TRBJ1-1	CASIKDRTEAFF	TGCGCCAGCATTAAGGACAGGACTGAAGCTTTCTTT
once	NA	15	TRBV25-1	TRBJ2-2	CASTDRRDTSGELFF	TGTGCCAGCACTGACCGCCGGGACACATCCGGGGAGCTGTTTTTT
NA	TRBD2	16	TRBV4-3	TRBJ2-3	CASSQEVGGPIDTQYF	TGCGCCAGCAGCCAAGAAGTGGGAGGGCCAATAGATACGCAGTATTTT
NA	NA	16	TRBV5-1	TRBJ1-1	CASSLAVAGANTEAFF	TGCGCCAGCAGCTTGGCCGTTGCAGGGGCGAACACTGAAGCTTTCTTT
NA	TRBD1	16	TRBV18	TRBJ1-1	CASSRSPTGLNTEAFF	TGTGCCAGCTCCCGAAGCCCGACAGGGTTAAACACTGAAGCTTTCTTT
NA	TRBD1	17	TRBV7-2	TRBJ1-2	CASSLGTVPQANYGYTF	TGTGCCAGCAGCCTCGGGACAGTCCCTCAAGCTAACTATGGCTACACCTTC
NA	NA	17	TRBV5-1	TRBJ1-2	CASSLVGYRGENYGYTF	TGCGCCAGCAGCTTGGTCGGGTATCGAGGTGAAAACTATGGCTACACCTTC
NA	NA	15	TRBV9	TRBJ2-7	CASSDGRGSLAEQYF	TGTGCCAGCAGCGACGGTCGGGGGAGTCTAGCCGAGCAGTACTTC
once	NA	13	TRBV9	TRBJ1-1	CARDSGTKLEAFF	TGTGCCAGGGATTCCGGGACAAAACTTGAAGCTTTCTTT
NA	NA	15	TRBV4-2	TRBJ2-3	CASSLNSVSTDTQYF	TGTGCCAGCAGCCTCAATAGCGTTAGCACAGATACGCAGTATTTT